This T cell receptor (beta chain) was captured in a study of shared clonotypes between healthy human individuals. Notes on the study in general: Rarefaction gave evidence that sorted-subset sequencing remained incomplete despite large depth.

The germline CDR1 and CDR2 sequences are SGHRS and YFSETQ. The V and J ends lost 4 bases and 6 bases, in that order; junction bases with no gene match: 6. This CDR3 contains 16 residues. Generated by immunoSEQ multiplex PCR, the TCRdb table keeps only in-frame clones and is missing some. The sample records hundreds of thousands of clones, roughly 70% being singletons. Of note for this clone: Its target is unknown. Other DNA sequences within the sample encode an identical CDR3.

This clonotype was sampled from a woman between 25 and 40 years old in good health. The specimen sequenced was memory CD4+ T cells sorted from blood. Subset of the sample: CD45RA-negative fraction. This rearrangement joins TRBV5-1 to TRBJ2-2; 13 bases fit TRBD2. In DNA form, the CDR3 reads TGCGCCAGCAGCCCAGGACTAGCGGGAGTGGCCGGGGAGCTGTTTTTT. Its translation: CASSPGLAGVAGELFF.